This T cell receptor beta chain originates from a study of blood T cell repertoires in COVID-19. Study summary: COVID-19 samples from acute and convalescent phases originated in the United States, Italy and Spain. From T cells, B-cell-depleted T cells, or PBMCs came the material, which was cDNA or gDNA.

Authors' analysis steps: Scientists estimated how many nucleated cells there were by amplifying reference gene primers. Sequencing used immunoSEQ multiplex PCR; TCRdb keeps in-frame clones, though not all of them. V, J and clone size derive from that table, while D and trimming were established from the DNA sequence. Among approximately 110,000 clones listed, more than 70% were seen once. Germline V gene sequence: CDR1 MDHEN, CDR2 SYDVKM. CDR3 size: 12 residues. Trimming pared 6 bases from V and 5 bases from J, leaving 8 bases between. What was sequenced was peripheral blood. The chain couples TRBV28 to TRBJ1-5; D is perhaps TRBD1 (5 bases). The sequence was collected from a human donor in a cohort sampled during active COVID-19. The DNA of the CDR3 is TGTGCCAGCAGCCCAGGGTATCAGCCCCAGCATTTT. Amino acid sequence: CASSPGYQPQHF. The complete variable domain, with remaining parts taken from reference TRBV28 and TRBJ1-5, reads DVKVTQSSRYLVKRTGEKVFLECVQDMDHENMFWYRQDPGLGLRLIYFSYDVKMKEKGDIPEGYSVSREKKERFSLILESASTNQTSMYLCASSPGYQPQHFGDGTRLSIL.